The following is a TCR beta chain sequence with its context. This clone was recorded only once. Its cognate antigen has yet to be identified. Base qualities are not provided; no much larger clone lies one nucleotide away. To prepare the library, the immunoSEQ multiplex PCR assay was applied. Not all clones reach the TCRdb copy of this immuneACCESS table, which keeps in-frame sequences only. Checked studies attribute under half of the gap to unresolved V genes and leave the rest unexplained. Here the sample has fewer than 20,000 clones; about nine tenths occur a single time. 2% to 2.5% of the sample is in the top ten clones. Because repertoires were sampled repeatedly during chemoradiotherapy, clonal expansion in the tumor microenvironment could be followed. This sample is drawn from a study of chemoradiotherapy in HPV16-positive cancers (dated 2022 in TCRdb). For the study in its entirety: Using functional T-cell assays on cells from a couple of HPV16-positive patients, the researchers defined candidate HPV-specific T-cell clones and common TCR motifs. The study asked whether T-cell immunity against the HPV oncoproteins E6 and E7 changes during chemoradiotherapy and whether it affects survival. TCR repertoires from under 90 patients with HPV-related cancers were then used to track the candidate HPV-specific TCRs and motifs.

Beyond this particular receptor, the publication reports: The survival association was reported for HPV16-positive patients, and the functional definition of HPV-specific T cells was derived from only two HPV16-positive patients. Expansion of candidate HPV-specific clones and E7-related TCR motifs was observed in the tumor microenvironment during treatment, whereas no such expansion was observed for non-HPV-specific T cells. In HPV16-positive patients, expansion of HPV-responsive T cells during chemoradiotherapy was associated with improved recurrence-free survival.

The source was blood, collected from a patient who underwent chemoradiotherapy. The sequence derives from a human donor with HPV-associated anogenital cancer.

In nucleotides, the sequence is TGCGCCAGCAGCTTGGTGATAGGGACGAACACTGAAGCTTTCTTT. Translated, it reads CASSLVIGTNTEAFF. This sequence uses TRBV5-1 and TRBJ1-1, and TRBD1 may be the D gene, going by 5 matching bases. The germline V gene yields SGHRS for CDR1 and YFSETQ for CDR2. From the cysteine up to the phenylalanine, the CDR3 has a length of 15 residues. This entry keeps only the CDR3 DNA: 45 bases, framed from base 1. The trim is 0 bases for V and 1 base for J, with a gap of 10 bases between the germline ends.